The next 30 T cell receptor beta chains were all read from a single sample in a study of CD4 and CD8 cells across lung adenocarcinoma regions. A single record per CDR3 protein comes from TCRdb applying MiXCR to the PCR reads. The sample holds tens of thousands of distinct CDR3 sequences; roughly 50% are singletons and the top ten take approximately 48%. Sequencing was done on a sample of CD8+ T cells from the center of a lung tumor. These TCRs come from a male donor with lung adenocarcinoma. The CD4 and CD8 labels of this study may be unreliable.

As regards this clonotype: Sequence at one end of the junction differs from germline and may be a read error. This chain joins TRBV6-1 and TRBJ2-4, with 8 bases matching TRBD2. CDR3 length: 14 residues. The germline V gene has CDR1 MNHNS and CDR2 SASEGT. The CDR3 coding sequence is TGTGCCATCAGGGGAGCGGGAGCCAAAAACACGCAGTATTTC. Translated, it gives CAIRGAGAKNTQYF.

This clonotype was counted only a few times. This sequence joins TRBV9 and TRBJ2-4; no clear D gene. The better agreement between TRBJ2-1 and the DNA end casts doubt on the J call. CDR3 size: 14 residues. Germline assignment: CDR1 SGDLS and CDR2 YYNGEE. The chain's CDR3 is CASSVADQSYEQFF. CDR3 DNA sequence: TGTGCCAGCAGCGTAGCCGATCAATCCTACGAGCAGTTCTTC.

The CDR3: CASREQGGLETQYF. The CDR3 nucleotides are TGTGCCAGCAGGGAACAGGGAGGTTTGGAGACCCAGTACTTC. The chain is built from TRBV6-1 and TRBJ2-1; D is tentatively TRBD1 or TRBD2 (6 bases each). The J call may be incorrect, as the DNA end agrees better with TRBJ2-5. The germline V gene has CDR1 MNHNS and CDR2 SASEGT. The CDR3 has 14 residues.

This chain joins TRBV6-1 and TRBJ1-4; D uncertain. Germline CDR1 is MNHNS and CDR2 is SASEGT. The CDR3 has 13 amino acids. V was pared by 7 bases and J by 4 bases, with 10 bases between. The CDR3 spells CASIRTGNEKLFF. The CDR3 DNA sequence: TGTGCCAGCATAAGGACGGGTAATGAAAAACTGTTTTTT.

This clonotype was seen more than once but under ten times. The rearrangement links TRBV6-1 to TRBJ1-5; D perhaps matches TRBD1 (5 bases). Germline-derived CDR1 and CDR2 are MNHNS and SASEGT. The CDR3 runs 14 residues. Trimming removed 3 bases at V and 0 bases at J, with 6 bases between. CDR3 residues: CASSDGGSNQPQHF. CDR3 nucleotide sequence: TGTGCCAGCAGTGATGGGGGTAGCAATCAGCCCCAGCATTTT.

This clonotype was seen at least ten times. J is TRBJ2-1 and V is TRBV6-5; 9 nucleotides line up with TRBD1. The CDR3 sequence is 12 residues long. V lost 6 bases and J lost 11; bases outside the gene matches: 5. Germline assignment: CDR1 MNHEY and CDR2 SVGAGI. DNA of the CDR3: TGTGCCAGCAGATTGGGACAGGGCAAGCAGTTCTTC. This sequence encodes CASRLGQGKQFF.

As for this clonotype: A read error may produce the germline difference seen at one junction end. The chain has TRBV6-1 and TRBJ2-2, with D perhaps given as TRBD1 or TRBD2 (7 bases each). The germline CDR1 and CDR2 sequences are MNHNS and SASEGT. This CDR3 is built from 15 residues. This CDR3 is CASIQRDRCTGALYF. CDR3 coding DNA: TGTGCCAGCATTCAGCGGGATAGGTGCACAGGGGCGCTGTATTTT.

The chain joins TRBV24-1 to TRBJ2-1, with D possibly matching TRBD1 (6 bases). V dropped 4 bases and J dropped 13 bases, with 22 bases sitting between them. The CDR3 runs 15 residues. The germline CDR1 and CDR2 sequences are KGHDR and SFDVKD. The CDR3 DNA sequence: TGTGCCACCAGTGACCCAGGACAGCAAAGGGAGACCCAGTTCTTC. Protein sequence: CATSDPGQQRETQFF.

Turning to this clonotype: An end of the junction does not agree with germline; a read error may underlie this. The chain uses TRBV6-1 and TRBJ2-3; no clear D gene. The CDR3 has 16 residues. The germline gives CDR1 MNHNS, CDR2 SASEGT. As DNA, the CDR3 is TGTGCCAGCAGCGATGAGGCGCGGTGCGACAAAGACACGCAGTATTTC. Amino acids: CASSDEARCDKDTQYF.

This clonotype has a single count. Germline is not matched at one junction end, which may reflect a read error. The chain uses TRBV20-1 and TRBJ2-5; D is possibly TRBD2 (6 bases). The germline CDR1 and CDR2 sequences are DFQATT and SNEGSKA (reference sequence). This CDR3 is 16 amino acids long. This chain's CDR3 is CSAPGIGGRDQETQYF. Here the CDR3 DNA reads TGCAGTGCTCCGGGTATCGGGGGACGTGACCAAGAGACCCAGTATTTC.

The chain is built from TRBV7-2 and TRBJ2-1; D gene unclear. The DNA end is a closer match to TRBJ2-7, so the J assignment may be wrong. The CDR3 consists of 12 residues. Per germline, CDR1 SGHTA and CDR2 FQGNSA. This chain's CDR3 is CASSLSSYEQYF. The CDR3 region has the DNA TGTGCCAGCAGCCTCTCCTCCTACGAGCAGTACTTC.

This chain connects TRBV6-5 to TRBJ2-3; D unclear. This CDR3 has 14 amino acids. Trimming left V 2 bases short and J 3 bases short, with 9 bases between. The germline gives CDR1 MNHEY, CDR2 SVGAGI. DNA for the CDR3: TGTGCCAGCAGTTACATGCAGGCGACAGATACGCAGTATTTT. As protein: CASSYMQATDTQYF.

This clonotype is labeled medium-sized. CDR3 nucleotides: TGTGCCAGCAGTTTCCGTACTAGCGGGAGGGACAATGAGCAGTTCTTC. Translated, it gives CASSFRTSGRDNEQFF. The chain recombines TRBV6-6 with TRBJ2-1; 13 bases line up with TRBD2. Germline lookup yields CDR1 MNHNY and CDR2 SVGAGI (reference sequence). V dropped 4 bases and J dropped 5; count of bases not matched to a gene: 5. The CDR3 consists of 16 residues.

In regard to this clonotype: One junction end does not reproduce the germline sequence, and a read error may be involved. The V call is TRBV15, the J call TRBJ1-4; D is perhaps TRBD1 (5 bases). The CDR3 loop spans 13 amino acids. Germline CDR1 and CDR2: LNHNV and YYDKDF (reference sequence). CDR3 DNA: TGTGCCACCATGAGGGGCCTTAATGAAAAACTCTATTTT. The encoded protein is CATMRGLNEKLYF. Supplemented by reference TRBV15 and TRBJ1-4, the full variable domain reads DAMVIQNPRYQVTQFGKPVTLSCSQTLNHNVMYWYQQKSSQAPKLLFHYYDKDFNNEADTPDNFQSRRPNTSFCFLDIRSPGLGDTAMYLCATMRGLNEKLYFGSGTQLSVL.

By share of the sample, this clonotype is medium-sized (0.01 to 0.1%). The CDR3 nucleotides read TGTGCCAGCAGCTTAGTTCCGGGGTTGGACAATGAGCAGTTCTTC. The encoded protein is CASSLVPGLDNEQFF. The rearrangement uses TRBV7-2 and TRBJ2-1, with D possibly being TRBD2 (5 bases). From germline, CDR1 is SGHTA and CDR2 FQGNSA. The CDR3 covers 15 residues. The ends were cut back, 1 base at V and 5 bases at J, with 12 bases in the middle.

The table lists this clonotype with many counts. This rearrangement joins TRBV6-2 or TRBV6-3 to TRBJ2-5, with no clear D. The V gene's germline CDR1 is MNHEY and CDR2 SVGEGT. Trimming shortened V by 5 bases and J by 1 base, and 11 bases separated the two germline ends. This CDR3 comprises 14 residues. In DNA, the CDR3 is TGTGCCAGCAGTAGGCTTCGGACCCAAGAGACCCAGTACTTC. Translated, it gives CASSRLRTQETQYF.

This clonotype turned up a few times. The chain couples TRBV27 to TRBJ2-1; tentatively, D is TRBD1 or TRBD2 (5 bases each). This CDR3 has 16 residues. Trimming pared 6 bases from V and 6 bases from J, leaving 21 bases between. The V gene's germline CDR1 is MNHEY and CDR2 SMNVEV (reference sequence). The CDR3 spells CASSLTGRATTNEQFF. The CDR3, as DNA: TGTGCCAGCAGCCTCACGGGGCGGGCCACAACCAATGAGCAGTTCTTC.

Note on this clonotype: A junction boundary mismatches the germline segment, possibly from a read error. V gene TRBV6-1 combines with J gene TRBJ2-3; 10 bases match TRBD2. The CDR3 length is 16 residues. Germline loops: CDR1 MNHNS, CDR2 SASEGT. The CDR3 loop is CASTRSGRAGAETQYF. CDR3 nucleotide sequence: TGTGCCAGCACGAGGAGCGGGAGGGCCGGGGCAGAGACGCAGTATTTC.

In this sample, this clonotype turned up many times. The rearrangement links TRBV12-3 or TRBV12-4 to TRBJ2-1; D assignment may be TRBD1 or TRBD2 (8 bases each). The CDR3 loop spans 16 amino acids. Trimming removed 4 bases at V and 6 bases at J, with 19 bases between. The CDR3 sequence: CASSSRGGQDPNEQFF. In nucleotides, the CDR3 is TGTGCCAGCAGTTCTCGGGGGGGACAGGACCCCAATGAGCAGTTCTTC.

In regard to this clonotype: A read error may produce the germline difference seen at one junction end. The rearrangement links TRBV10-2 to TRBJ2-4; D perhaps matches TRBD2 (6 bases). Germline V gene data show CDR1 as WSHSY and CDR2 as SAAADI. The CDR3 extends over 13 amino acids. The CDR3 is CATRLCSGNIQYF. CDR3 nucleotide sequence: TGCGCCACGAGGCTTTGTAGCGGAAACATTCAGTATTTC.

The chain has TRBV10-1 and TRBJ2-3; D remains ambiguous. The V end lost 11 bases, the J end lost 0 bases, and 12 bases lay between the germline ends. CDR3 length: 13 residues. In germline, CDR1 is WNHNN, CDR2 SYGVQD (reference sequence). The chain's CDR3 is CARKAVSTDTQYF. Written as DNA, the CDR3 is TGCGCCCGCAAGGCTGTGAGCACAGATACGCAGTATTTT.

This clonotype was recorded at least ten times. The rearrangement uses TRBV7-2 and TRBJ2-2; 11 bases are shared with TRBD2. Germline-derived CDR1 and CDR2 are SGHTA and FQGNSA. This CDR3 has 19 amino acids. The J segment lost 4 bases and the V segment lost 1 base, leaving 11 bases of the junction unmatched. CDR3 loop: CASSLVGSGRARVTGELFF. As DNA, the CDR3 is TGTGCCAGCAGCTTAGTAGGTAGCGGGAGGGCCCGAGTCACCGGGGAGCTGTTTTTT.

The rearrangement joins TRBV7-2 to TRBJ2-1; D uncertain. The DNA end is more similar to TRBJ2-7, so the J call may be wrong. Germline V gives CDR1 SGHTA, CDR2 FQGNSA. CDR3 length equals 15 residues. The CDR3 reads CASSLGLSGGYEQYF. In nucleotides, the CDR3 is TGTGCCAGCAGCTTAGGTCTGTCCGGCGGCTACGAGCAGTACTTC.

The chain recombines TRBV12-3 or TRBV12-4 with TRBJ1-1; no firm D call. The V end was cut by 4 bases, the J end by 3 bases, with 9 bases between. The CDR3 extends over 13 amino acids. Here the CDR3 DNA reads TGTGCCAGCAGTTCGGCAGGCGACACTGAAGCTTTCTTT. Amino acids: CASSSAGDTEAFF.

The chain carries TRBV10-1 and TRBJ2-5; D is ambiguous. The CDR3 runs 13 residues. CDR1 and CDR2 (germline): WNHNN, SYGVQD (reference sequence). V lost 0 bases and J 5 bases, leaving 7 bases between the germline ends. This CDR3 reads CASSESLGETQYF. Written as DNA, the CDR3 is TGCGCCAGCAGTGAGTCCCTGGGGGAGACCCAGTACTTC.

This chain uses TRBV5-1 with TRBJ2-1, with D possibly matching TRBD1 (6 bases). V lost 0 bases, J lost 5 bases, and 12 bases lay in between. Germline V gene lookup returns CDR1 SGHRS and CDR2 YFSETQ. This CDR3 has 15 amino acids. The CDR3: CASSLDGQFHNEQFF. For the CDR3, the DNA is TGCGCCAGCAGCTTGGATGGACAGTTTCACAATGAGCAGTTCTTC.

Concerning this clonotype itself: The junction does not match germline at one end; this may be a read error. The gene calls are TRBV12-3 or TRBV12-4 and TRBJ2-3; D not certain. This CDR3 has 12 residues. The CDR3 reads CASSQTGDWLFF. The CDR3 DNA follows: TGTGCCAGCAGTCAAACGGGTGATTGGCTGTTCTTC.

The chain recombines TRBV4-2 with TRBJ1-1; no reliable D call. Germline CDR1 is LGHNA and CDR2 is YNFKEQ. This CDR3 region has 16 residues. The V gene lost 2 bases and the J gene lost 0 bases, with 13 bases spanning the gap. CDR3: CASSQLGRNMNTEAFF. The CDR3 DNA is TGTGCCAGCAGCCAACTAGGCAGAAACATGAACACTGAAGCTTTCTTT.

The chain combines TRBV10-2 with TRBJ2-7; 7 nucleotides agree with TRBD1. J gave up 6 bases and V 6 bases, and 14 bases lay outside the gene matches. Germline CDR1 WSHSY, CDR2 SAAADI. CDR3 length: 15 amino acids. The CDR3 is CASSITGDSVLEQYF. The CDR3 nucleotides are TGCGCCAGCAGCATAACAGGGGATAGCGTTCTCGAGCAGTACTTC.

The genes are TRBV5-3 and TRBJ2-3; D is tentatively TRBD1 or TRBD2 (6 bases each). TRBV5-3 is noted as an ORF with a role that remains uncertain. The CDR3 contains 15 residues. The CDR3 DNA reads TGTGGCAGGGGCTTCGGGGGCGGGGGCACAGATACGCAGTATTTT. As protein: CGRGFGGGGTDTQYF.